This T cell receptor (beta chain) came from a study of shared clonotypes between healthy human individuals. Across the whole study: Each donor contributed plates that comprised three CD4 naive, three CD4 memory, two CD8 naive and one CD8 memory. Study outcomes and limitations: Naive CD4 clonotype sharing across several donors was approximately 5%.

Terminally differentiated effector memory CD45RA+ cells were left out of the naive CD8 fraction, which was CD45RO-negative and positively selected for CCR7. All donors were Caucasian adults living in Nashville, Tennessee. Method: immunoSEQ multiplex PCR; TCRdb's copy keeps in-frame clones and lacks some. The sample includes approximately 650,000 clones, 95% to 96% of them seen just once. As regards this clone: The antigen remains undetermined.

CDR1 SNHLY and CDR2 FYNNEI come from the germline V gene. The CDR3 covers 15 residues. V was clipped by 2 bases and J by 3 bases; unmatched bases: 5. This TCR derives from a young woman in good health. The specimen sequenced was naive CD8+ T cells sorted from blood. This chain joins TRBV2 and TRBJ2-7; 9 nucleotides match TRBD1. CDR3 sequence reads: CASSEFDRGSYEQYF. The DNA for the CDR3 is TGTGCCAGCAGTGAATTCGACAGGGGGAGCTACGAGCAGTACTTC. The whole variable domain, remainder taken from reference TRBV2 and TRBJ2-7, is EPEVTQTPSHQVTQMGQEVILRCVPISNHLYFYWYRQILGQKVEFLVSFYNNEISEKSEIFDDQFSVERPDGSNFTLKIRSTKLEDSAMYFCASSEFDRGSYEQYFGPGTRLTVT.